This T cell receptor (beta chain) comes out of a study of cytomegalovirus exposure and HLA in healthy donors. Study outcomes and limitations: Some public TCRs appeared in many individuals, while most sequences were rare.

The CDR3 is 15 amino acids. Per the germline V gene, CDR1 is LGHNA and CDR2 is YNFKEQ. V lost 2 bases and J lost 8, with 15 bases in between. In the case of this clone: The target antigen is unknown.

While the first cohort had fewer than 850 subjects, the donors belonged to the separate validation cohort of fewer than 150 subjects. Only in-frame clones appear in the TCRdb table, and some are missing; sequencing was by immunoSEQ multiplex PCR. This table has about 150,000 clones, approximately 94% appearing once. This chain links TRBV4-2 with TRBJ1-4; no firm D call. The source material was PBMCs. The clonotype comes from a man aged 18 to 29 in good health and CMV-seropositive. CDR3 nucleotides: TGTGCCAGCAGCCAAAGGCTCAGGAATTGGGAAAAACTGTTTTTT. This sequence encodes CASSQRLRNWEKLFF.